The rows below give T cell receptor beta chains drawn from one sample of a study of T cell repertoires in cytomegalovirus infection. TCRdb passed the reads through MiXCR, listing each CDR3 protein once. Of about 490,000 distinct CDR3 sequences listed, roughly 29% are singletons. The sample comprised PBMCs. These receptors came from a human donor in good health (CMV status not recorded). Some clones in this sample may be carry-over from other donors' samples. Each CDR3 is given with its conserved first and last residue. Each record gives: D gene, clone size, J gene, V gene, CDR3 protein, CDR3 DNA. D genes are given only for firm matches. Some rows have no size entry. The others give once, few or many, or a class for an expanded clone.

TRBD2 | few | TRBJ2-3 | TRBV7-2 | CASSLQAGTTDTQYF | TGTGCCAGCAGCTTACAAGCGGGAACCACAGATACGCAGTATTTT
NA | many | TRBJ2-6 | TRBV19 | CATSATGANVLTF | TGTGCCACGTCGGCCACTGGGGCCAACGTCCTGACTTTC
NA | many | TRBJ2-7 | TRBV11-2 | CASSLELEQYF | TGTGCCAGCAGCTTAGAGCTAGAGCAGTACTTC
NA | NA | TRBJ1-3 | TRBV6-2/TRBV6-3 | CASTKDSSGNTIYF | TGTGCCAGCACGAAAGACAGCTCTGGAAACACCATATATTTT
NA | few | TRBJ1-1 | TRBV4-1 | CASSNRVLNTEAFF | TGCGCCAGCAGCAATCGGGTCTTGAACACTGAAGCTTTCTTT
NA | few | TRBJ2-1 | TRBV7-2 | CASSNRQAGYNEQFF | TGTGCCAGCAGCAATAGACAGGCAGGCTACAATGAGCAGTTCTTC
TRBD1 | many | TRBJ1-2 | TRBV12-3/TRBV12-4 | CASSSQGTDYGYTF | TGTGCCAGCAGTTCCCAAGGGACAGACTATGGCTACACCTTC
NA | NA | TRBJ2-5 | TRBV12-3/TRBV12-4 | CASSSPGGGGQETQYF | TGTGCCAGCAGTTCCCCCGGAGGAGGGGGCCAAGAGACCCAGTACTTC
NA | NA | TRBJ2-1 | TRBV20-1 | CSANEGDTAYNEQFF | TGCAGTGCTAATGAGGGTGATACCGCCTACAATGAGCAGTTCTTC
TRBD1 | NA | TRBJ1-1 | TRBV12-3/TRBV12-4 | CASHSRDRGPEAFF | TGTGCCAGCCATTCCCGGGACAGGGGGCCTGAAGCTTTCTTT
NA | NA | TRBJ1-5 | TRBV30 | CAWRGDGPQHF | TGTGCCTGGAGGGGGGACGGGCCCCAGCATTTT
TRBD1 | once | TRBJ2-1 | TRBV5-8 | CASSLITGGNEQFF | TGTGCCAGCAGCTTAATCACAGGGGGCAATGAGCAGTTCTTC
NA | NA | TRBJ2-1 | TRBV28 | CASSPATVAEQFF | TGTGCCAGCAGTCCCGCCACGGTGGCGGAGCAGTTCTTC
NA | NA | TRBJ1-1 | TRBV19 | CASRVVEGMNTEAFF | TGTGCCAGTAGGGTTGTGGAGGGAATGAACACTGAAGCTTTCTTT
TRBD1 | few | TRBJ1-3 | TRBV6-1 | CASSADRDGGNTIYF | TGTGCCAGCAGTGCTGACAGGGATGGAGGAAACACCATATATTTT
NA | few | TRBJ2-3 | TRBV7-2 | CASSPRPDLSSKAQYF | TGTGCCAGCAGCCCAAGGCCTGACTTGTCGTCGAAGGCGCAGTATTTT
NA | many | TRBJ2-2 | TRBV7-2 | CASSPQTGELFF | TGTGCCAGCAGCCCCCAAACCGGGGAGCTGTTTTTT
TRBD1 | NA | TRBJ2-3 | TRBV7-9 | CASSRQGAGTDTQYF | TGTGCCAGCAGCCGACAGGGGGCGGGCACAGATACGCAGTATTTT
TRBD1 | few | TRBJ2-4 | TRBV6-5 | CASSRTTGGSVQYF | TGTGCCAGCAGTCGAACGACAGGGGGCTCGGTGCAGTACTTC
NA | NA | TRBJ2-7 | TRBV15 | CATSRRDPGTKLREQYF | TGTGCCACCAGCAGAAGGGATCCGGGGACCAAGCTTAGGGAGCAGTACTTC
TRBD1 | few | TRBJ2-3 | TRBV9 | CASSAGQGATDTQYF | TGTGCCAGCAGCGCAGGACAGGGGGCGACAGATACGCAGTATTTT
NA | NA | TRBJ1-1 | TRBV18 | CASSQIQGRSGQGTEAFF | TGTGCCAGCTCACAGATACAGGGAAGGTCGGGGCAGGGCACTGAAGCTTTCTTT
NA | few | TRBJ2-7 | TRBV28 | CASRTLDRSYEQYF | TGTGCCAGCAGAACTTTGGACAGATCCTACGAGCAGTACTTC
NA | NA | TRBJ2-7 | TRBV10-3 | CAISGYGREQYF | TGTGCCATCAGTGGATATGGGCGCGAGCAGTACTTC
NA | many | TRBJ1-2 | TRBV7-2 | CASSLGEFYGYTF | TGTGCCAGCAGCTTAGGGGAATTCTATGGCTACACCTTC
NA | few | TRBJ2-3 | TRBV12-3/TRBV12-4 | CASSFRGDADTQYF | TGTGCCAGCAGTTTTCGAGGGGATGCAGATACGCAGTATTTT
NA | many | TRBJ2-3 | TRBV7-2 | CASSLDSISTDTQYF | TGTGCCAGCAGCTTGGACAGCATTAGCACAGATACGCAGTATTTT
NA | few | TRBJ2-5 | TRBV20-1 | CSARVTETQYF | TGCAGTGCTAGAGTAACAGAGACCCAGTACTTC
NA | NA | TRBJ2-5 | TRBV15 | CATSRVPQPGETQYF | TGTGCCACCAGCAGAGTACCGCAGCCAGGGGAGACCCAGTACTTC
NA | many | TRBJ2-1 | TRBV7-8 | CASSFGREFLNEQFF | TGTGCCAGCAGCTTCGGTCGGGAGTTTCTGAATGAGCAGTTCTTC
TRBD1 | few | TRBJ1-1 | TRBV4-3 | CASSQEFGTGGTEAFF | TGCGCCAGCAGCCAAGAGTTCGGGACAGGGGGCACTGAAGCTTTCTTT
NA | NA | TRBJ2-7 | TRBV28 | CASSLSFQGTLEQYF | TGTGCCAGCAGTTTATCTTTCCAGGGTACACTTGAGCAGTACTTC
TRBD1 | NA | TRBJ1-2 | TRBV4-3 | CASSHQTGGDGYTF | TGCGCCAGCAGCCACCAAACAGGGGGCGATGGCTACACCTTC
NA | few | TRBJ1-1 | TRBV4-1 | CASSQEIRGRGTEAFF | TGCGCCAGCAGCCAAGAAATACGAGGGCGGGGCACTGAAGCTTTCTTT
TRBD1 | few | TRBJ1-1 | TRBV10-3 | CAARGDRANTEAFF | TGTGCCGCTCGAGGGGACAGGGCGAACACTGAAGCTTTCTTT
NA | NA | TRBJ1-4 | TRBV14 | CASSQKRGTEVF | TGTGCCAGCAGCCAAAAAAGAGGGACGGAGGTTTTT
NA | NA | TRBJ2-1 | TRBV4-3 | CASGGGAAYNEQFF | TGCGCCAGCGGGGGGGGGGCGGCTTACAATGAGCAGTTCTTC
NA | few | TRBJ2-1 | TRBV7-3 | CASSPILRHQGNEQFF | TGTGCCAGCAGCCCCATATTAAGACATCAGGGGAATGAGCAGTTCTTC
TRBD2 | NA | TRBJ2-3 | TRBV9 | CASSVDGSGRFADTQYF | TGTGCCAGCAGCGTAGACGGTAGCGGGAGATTTGCAGATACGCAGTATTTT
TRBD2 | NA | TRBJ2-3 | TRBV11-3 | CASSPGLAEITDTQYF | TGTGCCAGCAGCCCCGGACTAGCGGAGATCACAGATACGCAGTATTTT
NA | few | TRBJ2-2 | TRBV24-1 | CATSGLDRRTGELFF | TGTGCCACCAGTGGACTAGACAGGAGGACCGGGGAGCTGTTTTTT
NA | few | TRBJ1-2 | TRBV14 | CASSQELYYGYTF | TGTGCCAGCAGCCAAGAACTTTACTATGGCTACACCTTC
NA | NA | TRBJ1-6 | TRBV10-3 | CAISESHSRNSPLHF | TGTGCCATCAGTGAGTCTCACTCCAGGAATTCACCCCTCCACTTT
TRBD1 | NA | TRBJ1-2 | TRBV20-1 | CSASRTGSDYTF | TGCAGTGCCTCCCGGACAGGGAGTGACTACACCTTC
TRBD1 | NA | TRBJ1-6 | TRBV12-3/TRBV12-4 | CASRRDRGDPLHF | TGTGCCAGCAGGCGGGACAGGGGGGATCCCCTCCACTTT
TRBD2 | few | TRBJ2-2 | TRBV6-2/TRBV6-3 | CALRTSGTGELFF | TGTGCCTTACGGACTAGCGGGACCGGGGAGCTGTTTTTT
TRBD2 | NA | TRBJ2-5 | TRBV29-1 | CSVEDLGGLFRLAGLQETQYF | TGCAGCGTTGAAGACCTCGGGGGATTATTTCGACTAGCGGGCCTCCAAGAGACCCAGTACTTC